This entry lists 26 T cell receptor beta chains sequenced from one sample in a study of blood T cell repertoires in COVID-19. TCRdb's table, derived via immunoSEQ multiplex PCR, lists solely in-frame clones and lacks some. This table holds over 200,000 clones, about 91% found once. The material sequenced was PBMCs or T cells enriched from blood (not recorded which). The source is a woman in her 40s with acute COVID-19.

The V call is TRBV19, the J call TRBJ2-7; D is uncertain. CDR3 length equals 13 residues. V shed 4 bases and J shed 0 bases, with 7 bases lying between them. Germline V gene sequence: CDR1 LNHDA, CDR2 SQIVND (reference sequence). The CDR3 loop reads CASSTVNSYEQYF. CDR3 nucleotide sequence: TGTGCCAGTAGTACGGTCAACTCCTACGAGCAGTACTTC.

This chain joins TRBV7-7 and TRBJ2-7; D remains unclear. V lost 0 bases to trimming and J lost 1 base, with 4 bases between them. The CDR3 has 13 amino acids. CDR1 and CDR2 (germline): SSHAT, FNYEAQ (reference sequence). CDR3 protein: CASSLAQSYEQYF. The CDR3 DNA reads as TGTGCCAGCAGCTTAGCGCAGTCCTACGAGCAGTACTTC.

The rearrangement uses TRBV19 and TRBJ2-5; 8 bases map to TRBD1. This CDR3 region has 15 residues. Germline trimming cut 5 bases from V and 1 base from J; bases unmatched to any gene: 6. Germline loops: CDR1 LNHDA, CDR2 SQIVND (reference sequence). The CDR3 loop reads CASSVPGGSQETQYF. The CDR3, as DNA: TGTGCCAGTAGTGTCCCAGGGGGCAGCCAAGAGACCCAGTACTTC.

This clone was counted a few times. CDR3 DNA: TGTGCCAGTGTTAGTAGCCCCTTCGACAATGAGCAGTTCTTC. This translates into CASVSSPFDNEQFF. This chain connects TRBV19 to TRBJ2-1, with no clear D. Germline V gives CDR1 LNHDA, CDR2 SQIVND (reference sequence). This CDR3 spans 14 amino acids. The germline V and J ends were trimmed by 8 bases and 5 bases, with 16 bases remaining between them.

The chain couples TRBV18 to TRBJ2-5; 7 nucleotides match TRBD1. The CDR3 has 15 residues. Germline lookup yields CDR1 KGHSH and CDR2 LQKENI. V was clipped by 3 bases and J by 7 bases; unmatched bases: 11. The CDR3 DNA is TGTGCCAGCTCACCTCTAGGGACAGCAGAGGTGACCCAGTACTTC. Translated: CASSPLGTAEVTQYF. Together with reference TRBV18 and TRBJ2-5, the CDR3 gives the full variable domain: NAGVMQNPRHLVRRRGQEARLRCSPMKGHSHVYWYRQLPEEGLKFMVYLQKENIIDESGMPKERFSAEFPKEGPSILRIQQVVRGDSAAYFCASSPLGTAEVTQYFGPGTRLLVL.

This clone appeared a single time. The CDR3 DNA reads TGTGCCAGCAGTCCAATCAATCGGGACAGGGGGCCAGGAGCTTTCTTT. Protein: CASSPINRDRGPGAFF. V usage is TRBV3-1 (or the pseudogene TRBV3-2) and J usage is TRBJ1-1; 12 bases fit TRBD1. The V gene's germline CDR1 is LGHDT and CDR2 YNNKEL (reference sequence). The CDR3 has 16 residues. Trimming took 6 bases from V and 10 from J; bases not matched to a gene: 15.

CDR3 in amino acids: CASSNVGSYEQYF. As DNA, the CDR3 is TGTGCCAGCAGCAACGTCGGCTCCTACGAGCAGTACTTC. V and J are TRBV21-1 and TRBJ2-7; TRBD2, the table's D call, lacks a check against the DNA. TRBV21-1 is labeled a pseudogene. CDR3 length: 13 residues.

The chain combines TRBV7-9 with TRBJ1-1; no clear D gene. Trimming left V 2 bases short and J 3 bases short, with 13 bases between. Germline V lookup: CDR1 SEHNR, CDR2 FQNEAQ (reference sequence). The CDR3 totals 15 residues. The CDR3 coding sequence is TGTGCCAGCAGCTTATGGCGTGGGCAGGACACTGAAGCTTTCTTT. Amino acids: CASSLWRGQDTEAFF.

This chain uses TRBV10-1 with TRBJ2-5, with a possible D match to TRBD1 (5 bases). The V and J ends lost 5 bases and 2 bases respectively, with 9 bases between them. This CDR3 contains 13 residues. CDR1 and CDR2 from the germline V gene are WNHNN and SYGVQD (reference sequence). CDR3: CASSMTVQETQYF. CDR3 DNA sequence: TGCGCCAGCAGTATGACAGTTCAAGAGACCCAGTACTTC.

The V and J genes are TRBV5-4 and TRBJ1-3; no clear D gene. V was clipped by 4 bases and J by 4 bases, with 12 bases between them. Germline CDR1 is SGHNT and CDR2 is YYREEE (reference sequence). This CDR3 contains 14 residues. The DNA of the CDR3 is TGTGCCAGCAGCCCAAACCCGGGAGGAAACACCATATATTTT. Protein product: CASSPNPGGNTIYF.

The chain recombines TRBV4-1 with TRBJ2-2, with D maybe TRBD1 (6 bases). Between the trimmed V and J ends, which lost 2 bases and 5 bases, there was a span of 9 bases. The V gene's germline CDR1 is MGHRA and CDR2 YSYEKL. The CDR3 runs 14 residues. The CDR3 sequence is CASSQPGHTGELFF. The DNA of the CDR3 is TGCGCCAGCAGCCAACCGGGACATACCGGGGAGCTGTTTTTT.

The chain joins TRBV7-2 to TRBJ1-2, with TRBD1 as a possible D gene (5 bases). V lost 1 base and J lost 1, with 10 bases in between. Germline V gene sequence: CDR1 SGHTA, CDR2 FQGNSA. CDR3 length: 15 residues. The CDR3 loop reads CASSLVRVYNYGYTF. The CDR3 region has the DNA TGTGCCAGCAGCTTAGTCAGGGTTTATAACTATGGCTACACCTTC.

The chain employs TRBV11-2 and TRBJ1-2; D is possibly TRBD1 (6 bases). The CDR3 has 14 residues. Germline-derived CDR1 and CDR2 are SGHAT and FQNNGV. The V gene lost 4 bases and the J gene lost 0 bases, with 9 bases spanning the gap. DNA for the CDR3: TGTGCCAGCAGCTCCGGACAGTCTAACTATGGCTACACCTTC. Its protein product is CASSSGQSNYGYTF.

The chain recombines TRBV5-4 with TRBJ2-3; 8 bases agree with TRBD2. V gave up 2 bases and J gave up 6 bases; unmatched junction bases: 11. Germline CDR1 reads SGHNT; CDR2 reads YYREEE (reference sequence). There are 16 residues in the CDR3. The CDR3 loop reads CASSFPGTRGSDTQYF. CDR3 nucleotides: TGTGCCAGCAGCTTCCCCGGGACTAGGGGCTCGGATACGCAGTATTTT. The complete variable domain, with remaining parts taken from reference TRBV5-4 and TRBJ2-3, reads ETGVTQSPTHLIKTRGQQVTLRCSSQSGHNTVSWYQQALGQGPQFIFQYYREEENGRGNFPPRFSGLQFPNYSSELNVNALELDDSALYLCASSFPGTRGSDTQYFGPGTRLTVL.

This chain uses TRBV24-1 with TRBJ2-2, with D maybe TRBD1 (5 bases). This CDR3 contains 16 residues. Germline V CDR1 and CDR2: KGHDR, SFDVKD. The V end lost 2 bases, the J end lost 1 base, and 10 bases lay between the germline ends. This chain's CDR3 is CATSDSSQGNTGELFF. In DNA form, the CDR3 reads TGTGCCACCAGTGATTCTTCCCAGGGGAACACCGGGGAGCTGTTTTTT.

The rearrangement joins TRBV10-3 to TRBJ1-2; possible D gene TRBD1, 5 bases. From germline, CDR1 is ENHRY and CDR2 SYGVKD. Trimming removed 7 bases at V and 4 bases at J, with 16 bases between. The CDR3 extends over 14 amino acids. The CDR3 here is CAINQGFSGYGYTF. CDR3 bases: TGTGCCATCAATCAGGGTTTTTCTGGCTATGGCTACACCTTC.

V gene TRBV11-2 combines with J gene TRBJ1-1, with unresolved D. The CDR3 contains 17 residues. Germline CDR1 is SGHAT and CDR2 is FQNNGV. V lost 1 base, J lost 2 bases, and 17 bases lay in between. The CDR3 here is CASSLGWRRGFNTEAFF. The CDR3 DNA is TGTGCCAGCAGCTTAGGCTGGAGGAGAGGGTTTAACACTGAAGCTTTCTTT.

The rearrangement joins TRBV6-5 to TRBJ1-6; no reliable D call. The CDR3 spans 14 residues. V dropped 5 bases and J dropped 7 bases, with 12 bases sitting between them. Germline CDR1 reads MNHEY; CDR2 reads SVGAGI. CDR3 sequence (DNA): TGTGCCAGCAGTAATCCGGGAGACAATTCACCCCTCCACTTT. Translated: CASSNPGDNSPLHF.

In the case of this clone: The sample carries other DNA sequences with the same CDR3. V and J are TRBV5-5 and TRBJ1-5; 8 bases agree with TRBD1. The V and J ends lost 0 bases and 4 bases, in that order; junction bases with no gene match: 0. CDR1 and CDR2 (germline): SGHKS, YYEKEE (reference sequence). The CDR3 runs 14 residues. The CDR3 nucleotides are TGTGCCAGCAGCTTGGGGACAGGGAATCAGCCCCAGCATTTT. It translates to CASSLGTGNQPQHF. Using reference TRBV5-5 and TRBJ1-5 for the parts outside the CDR3, the full variable domain is DAGVTQSPTHLIKTRGQQVTLRCSPISGHKSVSWYQQVLGQGPQFIFQYYEKEERGRGNFPDRFSARQFPNYSSELNVNALLLGDSALYLCASSLGTGNQPQHFGDGTRLSIL.

This clone has a handful of counts. The chain has TRBV5-1 and TRBJ2-7; D remains unclear. Trimming removed 3 bases from V and 2 bases from J, with 3 bases in between. Germline CDR1 SGHRS, CDR2 YFSETQ. The CDR3 runs to 11 residues. Written as DNA, the CDR3 is TGCGCCAGCAGCTCCGCCTACGAGCAGTACTTC. Its protein product is CASSSAYEQYF.

The chain recombines TRBV5-1 with TRBJ1-1; no clear D. Trimming took off 0 bases at V and 8 bases at J, with 14 bases between the two ends. CDR3 size: 14 residues. Germline V gene sequence: CDR1 SGHRS, CDR2 YFSETQ. This CDR3 is CASSLDSRSSEAFF. DNA of the CDR3: TGCGCCAGCAGCTTGGACTCCCGATCATCCGAAGCTTTCTTT.

V and J are TRBV7-2 and TRBJ2-5; possibly TRBD2 for D (6 bases). V lost 5 bases and J 4 bases, leaving 11 bases between the germline ends. Germline V gene lookup returns CDR1 SGHTA and CDR2 FQGNSA. CDR3 length: 13 residues. CDR3 region: CASSRGKGETQYF. The CDR3 region has the DNA TGTGCCAGCAGCCGGGGGAAGGGAGAGACCCAGTACTTC. The whole variable domain, remainder taken from reference TRBV7-2 and TRBJ2-5, is GAGVSQSPSNKVTEKGKDVELRCDPISGHTALYWYRQSLGQGLEFLIYFQGNSAPDKSGLPSDRFSAERTGGSVSTLTIQRTQQEDSAVYLCASSRGKGETQYFGPGTRLLVL.

The rearrangement joins TRBV19 to TRBJ1-2, with a possible D match to TRBD1 (5 bases). Germline V CDR1 and CDR2: LNHDA, SQIVND (reference sequence). The CDR3 extends over 14 amino acids. V was clipped by 3 bases and J by 3 bases, with 11 bases between them. The CDR3 DNA follows: TGTGCCAGTAGTATTGTCAGGGAGGACTATGGCTACACCTTC. Amino acid sequence: CASSIVREDYGYTF.

This clone was detected only once. The rearrangement uses TRBV19 and TRBJ1-2; possible D gene TRBD1, 5 bases. The germline CDR1 and CDR2 sequences are LNHDA and SQIVND (reference sequence). With 5 bases removed from V and 8 bases from J, the gap between germline ends came to 15 bases. CDR3 length equals 13 residues. The CDR3 sequence: CASSSGLHWGYTF. The CDR3 DNA reads as TGTGCCAGTAGTTCGGGACTCCATTGGGGCTACACCTTC.

V is TRBV4-3 and J is TRBJ2-2; D might be TRBD2 (5 bases). The CDR3 spans 15 residues. Germline CDR1 is LGHNA and CDR2 is YSLEER. V shed 0 bases and J shed 7 bases, with 12 bases lying between them. The CDR3 coding sequence is TGCGCCAGCAGCCAAGAGGCCGAGGGAGTCGGGGAGCTGTTTTTT. Amino acids: CASSQEAEGVGELFF.

J is TRBJ2-1 and V is TRBV7-2; TRBD1 agrees at 7 bases. V lost 4 bases to trimming and J lost 6 bases; unmatched junction nucleotides: 6. The CDR3 loop spans 14 amino acids. Germline V gene data show CDR1 as SGHTA and CDR2 as FQGNSA. In nucleotides, the CDR3 is TGTGCCAGCAGCTCGACAGGGTCCGGCAATGAGCAGTTCTTC. This sequence encodes CASSSTGSGNEQFF.